This entry concerns a single T cell receptor beta chain. Recruits, aged about 18 to 100 years, lived in 20 to 30 US areas. Original processing notes: From reference gene primer amplification, estimates of nucleated cell counts were derived. Repertoires were generated with immunoSEQ multiplex PCR, while TCRdb's copy carries only in-frame clones and drops some. The V and J calls and clone size were taken over from that table, and D and trimming were inferred from the DNA. The profile shows a few hundred thousand clones, about 85% of them singletons. The data belong to a study of blood T cell repertoires in COVID-19. About the research overall: The United States, Italy and Spain were the sources of the acute and convalescent COVID-19 samples.

The sample consisted of PBMCs or T cells enriched from blood (not recorded which). The receptor's source is a woman aged 45-65 years who had recovered from COVID-19.

The CDR3 DNA follows: TGCAGCGTATTAACCGGGACAGGGGGCTACGAGCAGTACTTC. Amino acids: CSVLTGTGGYEQYF. The V gene is TRBV29-1, the J gene TRBJ2-7; the match to TRBD1 covers 11 bases. V lost 6 bases, J lost 3 bases, and 7 bases stayed unmatched. Germline V CDR1 and CDR2: SQVTM, ANQGSEA. The CDR3 totals 14 residues.